Shown below are 30 T cell receptor beta chains from a single sample sequenced in a study of control samples from healthy donors and cancer patients. Profiling relied on immunoSEQ multiplex PCR, and the TCRdb table lists in-frame clones only, not all of them. The sample consists of 150,000 to 180,000 clones, roughly 92% of them appearing once. The source material was blood. The source of these receptors is a man aged 50 to 59 in good health.

The chain employs TRBV18 and TRBJ2-7; 9 bases are shared with TRBD2. The CDR3 length is 14 residues. Looked up from germline, CDR1 is KGHSH and CDR2 is LQKENI. J gave up 2 bases and V 3 bases, and 2 bases lay outside the gene matches. The CDR3 nucleotides are TGTGCCAGCTCACCCGCGGGAGGGGCCTACGAGCAGTACTTC. It yields the protein CASSPAGGAYEQYF.

The rearrangement joins TRBV9 to TRBJ1-2; 7 positions match TRBD1. V gave up 0 bases and J gave up 2 bases; unmatched junction bases: 7. This CDR3 comprises 16 residues. The germline CDR1 and CDR2 sequences are SGDLS and YYNGEE. The CDR3 loop is CASSVGVGGANYGYTF. DNA for the CDR3: TGTGCCAGCAGCGTAGGCGTAGGGGGCGCCAACTATGGCTACACCTTC.

This chain links TRBV9 with TRBJ2-3; D is perhaps TRBD2 (7 bases). This CDR3 is 16 amino acids long. Deletions cut 4 bases from V and 4 bases from J, with 19 bases between. Germline assignment: CDR1 SGDLS and CDR2 YYNGEE. This chain's CDR3 is CASSPRGGLVSDTQYF. DNA of the CDR3: TGTGCCAGCAGCCCGAGGGGGGGGCTAGTATCAGATACGCAGTATTTT.

The count of this clone is one. This chain links TRBV5-4 with TRBJ1-1, with TRBD1 as a possible D gene (6 bases). The V and J ends lost 4 bases and 0 bases respectively, with 16 bases between them. The CDR3 is made up of 16 amino acids. Germline CDR1 reads SGHNT; CDR2 reads YYREEE (reference sequence). Written as DNA, the CDR3 is TGTGCCAGCAGCAGGGGGGCCACACTAATGAACACTGAAGCTTTCTTT. Protein product: CASSRGATLMNTEAFF.

For the CDR3, the DNA is TGCGCCAGCAGCTGGGAAACAGGGTTGAATTCTGGGGCCAACGTCCTGACTTTC. The encoded protein is CASSWETGLNSGANVLTF. The chain employs TRBV5-1 and TRBJ2-6; a possible D gene is TRBD1 (6 bases). CDR1 is SGHRS, CDR2 YFSETQ, per germline. The CDR3 is 18 amino acids. V dropped 3 bases and J dropped 1 base, with 17 bases sitting between them. The full variable domain, completed using reference TRBV5-1 and TRBJ2-6, is KAGVTQTPRYLIKTRGQQVTLSCSPISGHRSVSWYQQTPGQGLQFLFEYFSETQRNKGNFPGRFSGRQFSNSRSEMNVSTLELGDSALYLCASSWETGLNSGANVLTFGAGSRLTVL.

V and J are TRBV29-1 and TRBJ2-7; 8 positions agree with TRBD2. The CDR3 spans 13 residues. Germline V CDR1 and CDR2: SQVTM, ANQGSEA. The J segment lost 0 bases and the V segment lost 5 bases, leaving 3 bases of the junction unmatched. The CDR3 region has the DNA TGCAGCGTTACTAGCGGCAACTCCTACGAGCAGTACTTC. Translation gives CSVTSGNSYEQYF.

This chain connects TRBV19 to TRBJ2-1, with 7 bases identical to TRBD1. The CDR3 contains 12 residues. The V and J ends lost 5 bases and 7 bases, in that order; junction bases with no gene match: 2. Germline V lookup: CDR1 LNHDA, CDR2 SQIVND (reference sequence). The CDR3, as DNA: TGTGCCAGTAGTCAACAGGGGAATGAGCAGTTCTTC. It specifies CASSQQGNEQFF.

The chain recombines TRBV2 with TRBJ2-2; perhaps TRBD1 as D (6 bases). Looked up from germline, CDR1 is SNHLY and CDR2 is FYNNEI. V shed 6 bases and J shed 4 bases, with 12 bases lying between them. This CDR3 contains 14 residues. CDR3 loop: CASRLQGATGELFF. CDR3 bases: TGTGCCAGCAGGCTACAGGGAGCCACCGGGGAGCTGTTTTTT.

The CDR3 region is CSVVRGQGADEQYF. The CDR3, as DNA: TGCAGCGTTGTCAGAGGACAGGGGGCTGACGAGCAGTACTTC. J is TRBJ2-7 and V is TRBV29-1; TRBD1 matches at 11 bases. With V trimmed by 4 bases and J by 5 bases, 7 bases remained unmatched. Germline V gives CDR1 SQVTM, CDR2 ANQGSEA. The CDR3 is made up of 14 amino acids.

The genes are TRBV5-1 and TRBJ2-3; D is uncertain. Germline lookup yields CDR1 SGHRS and CDR2 YFSETQ. The V gene lost 1 base and the J gene lost 1 base, with 10 bases spanning the gap. The CDR3 extends over 15 amino acids. This chain's CDR3 is CASSLNGGGTDTQYF. In DNA form, the CDR3 reads TGCGCCAGCAGCTTGAACGGTGGAGGCACAGATACGCAGTATTTT.

This clone was detected once. The chain is built from TRBV6-5 and TRBJ2-7, with 9 bases that match TRBD2. Trimming cost V 6 bases and J 4 bases; bases outside gene matches: 7. In germline, CDR1 is MNHEY, CDR2 SVGAGI. This CDR3 contains 14 residues. CDR3 protein: CASRDSGSSYEQYF. The CDR3 DNA follows: TGTGCCAGCAGGGATAGCGGGAGTTCTTACGAGCAGTACTTC.

The V call is TRBV5-1, the J call TRBJ2-7; TRBD2 agrees at 8 bases. Germline trimming cut 6 bases from V and 2 bases from J; bases unmatched to any gene: 7. This CDR3 is built from 14 residues. Germline V gives CDR1 SGHRS, CDR2 YFSETQ. The CDR3 region is CASNREGPPYEQYF. The DNA of the CDR3 is TGCGCCAGCAACCGGGAGGGCCCCCCCTACGAGCAGTACTTC.

The genes are TRBV2 and TRBJ1-2; TRBD1 aligns across 8 bases. The CDR3 loop spans 13 amino acids. Germline lookup yields CDR1 SNHLY and CDR2 FYNNEI. The J segment lost 6 bases and the V segment lost 7 bases, leaving 7 bases of the junction unmatched. CDR3 sequence: CASKSRGLDGYTF. The CDR3 DNA follows: TGTGCCAGCAAGTCCAGGGGGCTGGATGGCTACACCTTC. The variable domain in full, completed from reference TRBV2 and TRBJ1-2, reads EPEVTQTPSHQVTQMGQEVILRCVPISNHLYFYWYRQILGQKVEFLVSFYNNEISEKSEIFDDQFSVERPDGSNFTLKIRSTKLEDSAMYFCASKSRGLDGYTFGSGTRLTVV.

V gene TRBV11-2 combines with J gene TRBJ1-3; D is uncertain. The length of the CDR3 is 15 residues. Trimming left V 0 bases short and J 2 bases short, with 8 bases between. Germline V CDR1 and CDR2: SGHAT, FQNNGV. CDR3 DNA sequence: TGTGCCAGCAGCTTAGATAGACCACCTGGAAACACCATATATTTT. It encodes CASSLDRPPGNTIYF.

The chain couples TRBV15 to TRBJ2-7; 7 bases line up with TRBD2. This CDR3 contains 16 residues. Germline CDR1 reads LNHNV; CDR2 reads YYDKDF (reference sequence). The J segment lost 0 bases and the V segment lost 2 bases, leaving 7 bases of the junction unmatched. The DNA of the CDR3 is TGTGCCACCAGCAGACCAGGCAGCGGGACCTCCTACGAGCAGTACTTC. Its translation: CATSRPGSGTSYEQYF.

This chain connects TRBV5-1 to TRBJ1-4, with TRBD1 matching over 8 bases. CDR1 and CDR2 (germline): SGHRS, YFSETQ. The CDR3 has 14 residues. Trimming removed 0 bases from V and 7 bases from J; junction bases left unmatched: 2. CDR3 sequence reads: CASSLGQGAEKLFF. CDR3 nucleotide sequence: TGCGCCAGCAGCTTGGGCCAGGGGGCTGAAAAACTGTTTTTT.

This clone was counted a single time. The V call is TRBV18, the J call TRBJ2-3; 13 bases match TRBD2. The ends lost 3 bases at V and 6 bases at J; junction bases unmatched: 3. Germline values: CDR1 KGHSH, CDR2 LQKENI. This CDR3 has 15 residues. Written as DNA, the CDR3 is TGTGCCAGCTCACCCGGACTAGCGGGAGCCGATACGCAGTATTTT. This gives the protein CASSPGLAGADTQYF.

This rearrangement joins TRBV11-3 to TRBJ2-2, with D uncertain. CDR1 is SGHNT and CDR2 is YENEEA in the germline V gene. The CDR3 covers 13 residues. V was pared by 4 bases and J by 1 base, with 4 bases between. The CDR3 loop is CASSSKNTGELFF. CDR3 DNA sequence: TGTGCCAGCAGCTCCAAGAACACCGGGGAGCTGTTTTTT.

This clone was found once. The J gene is TRBJ1-4, the V gene TRBV3-1 (or the pseudogene TRBV3-2); 8 bases fit TRBD1. There are 16 residues in the CDR3. Trimming removed 4 bases from V and 4 bases from J; junction bases left unmatched: 8. Germline-derived CDR1 and CDR2 are LGHDT and YNNKEL (reference sequence). CDR3 loop: CASSLQGAVINEKLFF. The CDR3 DNA reads as TGTGCCAGCAGCCTTCAGGGGGCAGTTATTAATGAAAAACTGTTTTTT.

The gene calls are TRBV5-5 and TRBJ1-6, with D possibly being TRBD1 (5 bases). V shed 0 bases and J shed 10 bases, with 11 bases lying between them. This CDR3 is built from 14 residues. Germline loops: CDR1 SGHKS, CDR2 YYEKEE (reference sequence). The CDR3 region has the DNA TGTGCCAGCAGCTTGGGGCTGGGGGACTCACCCCTCCACTTT. The encoded protein is CASSLGLGDSPLHF. Together with reference TRBV5-5 and TRBJ1-6, the CDR3 gives the full variable domain: DAGVTQSPTHLIKTRGQQVTLRCSPISGHKSVSWYQQVLGQGPQFIFQYYEKEERGRGNFPDRFSARQFPNYSSELNVNALLLGDSALYLCASSLGLGDSPLHFGNGTRLTVT.

For this clone: In the same sample, other DNA sequences code for this CDR3. The genes are TRBV7-9 and TRBJ2-3; 8 nucleotides line up with TRBD2. The CDR3 contains 14 residues. Germline V gives CDR1 SEHNR, CDR2 FQNEAQ (reference sequence). V shed 1 base, J shed 6 bases, and the junction held 3 bases outside the gene matches. The CDR3 protein is CASSLGGGLDTQYF. CDR3 nucleotide sequence: TGTGCCAGCAGCTTAGGCGGGGGGCTGGATACGCAGTATTTT. The complete variable domain, with remaining parts taken from reference TRBV7-9 and TRBJ2-3, reads DTGVSQNPRHKITKRGQNVTFRCDPISEHNRLYWYRQTLGQGPEFLTYFQNEAQLEKSRLLSDRFSAERPKGSFSTLEIQRTEQGDSAMYLCASSLGGGLDTQYFGPGTRLTVL.

The CDR3 loop reads CAWSLGNYGYTF. The CDR3 nucleotides are TGTGCCTGGAGTCTGGGCAACTATGGCTACACCTTC. The chain is built from TRBV30 and TRBJ1-2, with D hard to call. Germline V gene lookup returns CDR1 GTSNPN and CDR2 SVGIG (reference sequence). V lost 2 bases and J lost 2, with 6 bases in between. The CDR3 covers 12 residues.

This chain links TRBV12-3 or TRBV12-4 with TRBJ1-2; D call uncertain. The ends were cut back, 11 bases at V and 4 bases at J, with 11 bases in the middle. There are 11 residues in the CDR3. The CDR3 region is CASGVGYGYTF. The CDR3 nucleotides read TGTGCCTCCGGAGTGGGCTATGGCTACACCTTC.

In this sample, this clone turned up once. In DNA, the CDR3 is TGTGCCAGTAGTATATCCCTCCCGGGAAACACCATATATTTT. This translates into CASSISLPGNTIYF. This chain uses TRBV19 with TRBJ1-3; D call uncertain. CDR3 length equals 14 residues. CDR1 is LNHDA, CDR2 SQIVND, per germline (reference sequence). The V end lost 2 bases, the J end lost 4 bases, and 9 bases lay between the germline ends.

The rearrangement joins TRBV25-1 to TRBJ2-5; 8 bases agree with TRBD2. The trim removed 6 bases at V and 1 base at J, leaving 7 bases unmatched. The V gene's germline CDR1 is MGHDK and CDR2 SYGVNS. This CDR3 spans 15 amino acids. CDR3 in amino acids: CASSSGGVFQETQYF. CDR3 bases: TGTGCCAGCAGCTCGGGAGGGGTTTTCCAAGAGACCCAGTACTTC.

The gene calls are TRBV7-2 and TRBJ2-5; D call uncertain. Germline assignment: CDR1 SGHTA and CDR2 FQGNSA. The V end lost 0 bases, the J end lost 3 bases, and 5 bases lay between the germline ends. The CDR3 runs to 13 residues. The CDR3 region has the DNA TGTGCCAGCAGCTTAGCTAGAGAAGAGACCCAGTACTTC. As protein: CASSLAREETQYF.

The rearrangement joins TRBV27 to TRBJ2-1; 8 bases line up with TRBD1. This CDR3 region has 16 residues. Trimming removed 2 bases from V and 3 bases from J; junction bases left unmatched: 6. Germline-derived CDR1 and CDR2 are MNHEY and SMNVEV (reference sequence). DNA for the CDR3: TGTGCCAGCAGTTTAGACCGGGACAGGCTCTACAATGAGCAGTTCTTC. As protein: CASSLDRDRLYNEQFF.

The chain links TRBV4-2 to TRBJ1-3, with D perhaps matching TRBD1 (5 bases). The length of the CDR3 is 16 residues. CDR1 LGHNA and CDR2 YNFKEQ come from the germline V gene. V was shortened by 1 base and J by 0 bases, with 10 bases between the two germline ends. The CDR3 DNA reads as TGTGCCAGCAGCCAAGGTCCAGGGAACTCTGGAAACACCATATATTTT. It encodes CASSQGPGNSGNTIYF.

This sequence joins TRBV7-9 and TRBJ2-3; the D gene is possibly TRBD1 (6 bases). Germline V gene data show CDR1 as SEHNR and CDR2 as FQNEAQ (reference sequence). The CDR3 contains 13 residues. The germline V and J ends were trimmed by 5 bases and 6 bases, with 12 bases remaining between them. The CDR3 reads CASSRAGVDTQYF. As DNA, the CDR3 is TGTGCCAGCAGCCGCGCAGGGGTCGATACGCAGTATTTT.

The chain has TRBV3-1 (or the pseudogene TRBV3-2) and TRBJ2-7, with D hard to call. This CDR3 contains 13 residues. Germline V gene sequence: CDR1 LGHDT, CDR2 YNNKEL (reference sequence). V was pared by 4 bases and J by 1 base, with 8 bases between. CDR3 DNA sequence: TGTGCCAGCAGCCGAGTAGGTTCCTACGAGCAGTACTTC. Translating it yields CASSRVGSYEQYF.